This T cell receptor beta chain was recorded in a study of cytomegalovirus exposure and HLA in healthy donors. Findings and caveats of the study: For most subjects, TCR beta sequences were reported to predict HLA-A and HLA-B alleles with accuracy. CMV serostatus stood as the only immune exposure information on hand.

Trimming pared 11 bases from V and 4 bases from J, leaving 6 bases between. This CDR3 has 11 residues. Germline V gene lookup returns CDR1 SNHLY and CDR2 FYNNEI. The PCR had 60 Vbeta and 13 Jbeta primers. Repertoires were generated with immunoSEQ multiplex PCR, while TCRdb's copy carries only in-frame clones and drops some. The repertoire includes roughly 130,000 clones, 80% of them detected once, and 2.5% sits in the top ten. As for this clone: The antigen is unknown.

The clonotype comes from a man aged 25-45 years in good health and CMV-seronegative. The gene calls are TRBV2 and TRBJ2-6; unclear D gene. The specimen sequenced was PBMCs. CDR3: CAEAGANVLTF. In DNA form, the CDR3 reads TGTGCCGAGGCGGGGGCCAACGTCCTGACTTTC.